This T cell receptor beta chain was found in a study of T cell repertoires in cytomegalovirus infection (dated by TCRdb to the late 2010s). Concerning the study at large: Donor HLA type was relevant to the analysis, as public TCR beta signatures indicated carriage of CMV infection together with the matching HLA type. Beyond this particular receptor, the publication reports: Cumulative frequency of public TCR beta family members discriminated carriers of CMV infection plus the relevant HLA type in this cohort and an independent 352-donor cohort. In the ex vivo response, HLA-C-restricted CMV-specific TCR beta clonotypes were dominant, and in two of eight donors the single most frequent clonotype came from this HLA-C-restricted group.

Remarks on this clonotype: It lacks a known antigen. There are no base qualities to consult, and no much larger clone falls within one base.

The sequencing machine was an Illumina HiSeq 1500. TCRdb redid the processing of the public reads, applying fastp at Q25 and MiXCR, and retained in-frame beta chains. Entries that share a CDR3 protein sequence are merged under the most common genes and DNA. For this sample there are 200,000 to 250,000 distinct CDR3 sequences; over 20% appear just once. Of the sample, 15% to 20% falls within the top ten clones. CDR1 MDHEN and CDR2 SYDVKM are derived from the germline V gene. At the junction V is shortened by 2 bases and J by 2 bases; bases outside the gene matches: 1. The cysteine opens and the phenylalanine closes a CDR3 of 15 amino acids. Only CDR3 DNA is held: 45 bases, read in frame from base 1.

Sample: CD8+ T cells from PBMCs. The receptor was isolated from a human donor in good health (CMV status not recorded). Some clones in this sample may be carry-over from other donors' samples. The V and J genes are TRBV28 and TRBJ2-1; 9 nucleotides in the junction match TRBD1. CDR3 protein: CASSLGTGPYNEQFF. The base sequence is TGTGCCAGCAGTTTAGGGACAGGGCCCTACAATGAGCAGTTCTTC.